A single sample gave rise to the 24 T cell receptor beta chains below, sequenced in a study of blood T cell repertoires in COVID-19. Data came from immunoSEQ multiplex PCR; TCRdb stores just in-frame clones and leaves some out. The repertoire holds around 100,000 clones, with around nine tenths as singletons. The sample consisted of peripheral blood. These receptors originate from a human donor in a cohort sampled during active COVID-19.

J is TRBJ2-1 and V is TRBV7-3, with 14 bases that match TRBD2. Per the germline V gene, CDR1 is SGHTA and CDR2 is FQGTGA. With V trimmed by 2 bases and J by 7 bases, 7 bases remained unmatched. The CDR3 extends over 17 amino acids. The CDR3 loop is CASSLRPGLAGGNEQFF. In nucleotides, the CDR3 is TGTGCCAGCAGCTTACGCCCCGGACTAGCGGGAGGTAATGAGCAGTTCTTC.

The chain couples TRBV19 to TRBJ2-1; D perhaps matches TRBD2 (6 bases). Germline V CDR1 and CDR2: LNHDA, SQIVND (reference sequence). The CDR3 consists of 17 residues. The V and J ends lost 6 bases and 7 bases respectively, with 25 bases between them. In DNA, the CDR3 is TGTGCCAGTAGCCGGGTTGGGGGACTGGGGGGACCAAATGAGCAGTTCTTC. It is translated as CASSRVGGLGGPNEQFF.

The CDR3 DNA reads TGTGCCAGCAGTTTCCCCGGGACAAAGTACAATGAGCAGTTCTTC. It codes for CASSFPGTKYNEQFF. This chain uses TRBV28 with TRBJ2-1; the D gene is possibly TRBD1 (6 bases). Germline loops: CDR1 MDHEN, CDR2 SYDVKM. Deletions cut 3 bases from V and 4 bases from J, with 13 bases between. The CDR3 has 15 residues.

The V and J genes are TRBV4-1 and TRBJ1-2, with D tentatively TRBD1 (5 bases). Germline V CDR1 and CDR2: MGHRA, YSYEKL. There are 13 residues in the CDR3. Between the trimmed V and J ends, which lost 5 bases and 3 bases, there was a span of 10 bases. The CDR3 DNA sequence: TGCGCCAGCAGCTCGGGGGGGTACTATGGCTACACCTTC. This codes for CASSSGGYYGYTF.

V and J are TRBV10-3 and TRBJ2-7, with a weak D call TRBD2 (5 bases). This CDR3 region has 13 residues. Germline V gene sequence: CDR1 ENHRY, CDR2 SYGVKD. The V and J ends lost 9 bases and 0 bases respectively, with 12 bases between them. The DNA of the CDR3 is TGTGCCATTGGAGGTTTAAGCTCCTACGAGCAGTACTTC. Translating gives CAIGGLSSYEQYF.

J is TRBJ1-2 and V is TRBV4-3, with 7 bases that match TRBD1. V was pared by 3 bases and J by 4 bases, with 5 bases of the junction left unmatched. Germline V gene lookup returns CDR1 LGHNA and CDR2 YSLEER. The CDR3 sequence is 14 residues long. For the CDR3, the DNA is TGCGCCAGCAGCCACCGTACAGGGGCCTATGGCTACACCTTC. It yields the protein CASSHRTGAYGYTF.

The CDR3 region has the DNA TGTGCCAGCTCACCACCCGGTACCCGGGGGACCCAGTACTTC. As protein: CASSPPGTRGTQYF. This chain links TRBV18 with TRBJ2-5; a possible D gene is TRBD2 (5 bases). CDR3 length: 14 residues. V lost 0 bases and J lost 7, with 12 bases in between. Germline V lookup: CDR1 KGHSH, CDR2 LQKENI.

This chain uses TRBV5-1 with TRBJ2-7; TRBD1 is a possible D gene (6 bases). V was pared by 0 bases and J by 5 bases, with 15 bases between. Germline V lookup: CDR1 SGHRS, CDR2 YFSETQ. This CDR3 is 15 amino acids long. The CDR3 protein is CASSLGTAPSDEQYF. CDR3 coding DNA: TGCGCCAGCAGCTTGGGGACAGCGCCCTCGGACGAGCAGTACTTC.

The chain has TRBV19 and TRBJ1-2; maybe TRBD1 (6 bases). The CDR3 consists of 19 residues. V was shortened by 9 bases and J by 3 bases, with 32 bases between the two germline ends. Germline V lookup: CDR1 LNHDA, CDR2 SQIVND (reference sequence). This CDR3 reads CASTSRVGKSKGGYYGYTF. CDR3 sequence (DNA): TGTGCCAGCACTTCCAGGGTGGGGAAGTCGAAAGGGGGATACTATGGCTACACCTTC.

This chain links TRBV4-2 with TRBJ2-1, with TRBD2 matching over 7 bases. V was clipped by 0 bases and J by 3 bases; unmatched bases: 5. Germline V gene lookup returns CDR1 LGHNA and CDR2 YNFKEQ. CDR3 length equals 16 residues. CDR3 in DNA: TGTGCCAGCAGCCAAGAAAATAGCGGGTACTACAATGAGCAGTTCTTC. Encoded protein: CASSQENSGYYNEQFF.

This clone came up once. The rearrangement joins TRBV12-3 or TRBV12-4 to TRBJ2-5, with TRBD1 identical over 8 bases. CDR3 length equals 12 residues. With V trimmed by 0 bases and J by 10 bases, 1 base remained unmatched. Written as DNA, the CDR3 is TGTGCCAGCAGTTTAGCGGGGACAGGCCAGTACTTC. Encoded protein: CASSLAGTGQYF.

This rearrangement joins TRBV28 to TRBJ2-2, with unresolved D. Deletions cut 5 bases from V and 6 bases from J, with 4 bases between. The germline gives CDR1 MDHEN, CDR2 SYDVKM. CDR3 length: 11 residues. The chain's CDR3 is CASSRSGELFF. CDR3 nucleotides: TGTGCCAGCAGTCGGTCCGGGGAGCTGTTTTTT.

Here the CDR3 reads CASSLSAGDFYEQYF. Here the CDR3 DNA reads TGTGCCAGCTCTCTCAGTGCCGGGGATTTCTACGAGCAGTACTTC. V is TRBV18 and J is TRBJ2-7; possible D gene TRBD2, 5 bases. CDR1 is KGHSH, CDR2 LQKENI, per germline. V gave up 6 bases and J gave up 3 bases, with 18 bases separating them. There are 15 residues in the CDR3.

This clone showed up just once. This rearrangement joins TRBV7-6 to TRBJ2-1; 13 bases map to TRBD2. J was trimmed by 7 bases and V by 5 bases; bases with no gene match: 5. This CDR3 has 15 residues. Germline lookup yields CDR1 SGHVS and CDR2 FNYEAQ. CDR3 region: CASSRRTSGGNEQFF. The CDR3 DNA is TGTGCCAGCAGCCGAAGGACTAGCGGGGGAAATGAGCAGTTCTTC.

The CDR3 loop is CASSQAGYEQYF. The DNA of the CDR3 is TGTGCCAGCAGCCAAGCAGGGTACGAGCAGTACTTC. V is TRBV3-1 (or the pseudogene TRBV3-2) and J is TRBJ2-7, with D perhaps TRBD1 (5 bases). The CDR3 runs 12 residues. Between the trimmed V and J ends, which lost 1 base and 4 bases, there was a span of 5 bases. The germline V gene has CDR1 LGHDT and CDR2 YNNKEL (reference sequence).

The rearrangement links TRBV5-4 to TRBJ1-1; D is ambiguous. Germline values: CDR1 SGHNT, CDR2 YYREEE (reference sequence). The V end lost 3 bases, the J end lost 9 bases, and 12 bases lay between the germline ends. CDR3 length equals 12 residues. DNA for the CDR3: TGTGCCAGCAGCTCCGACGGACTCAAAGCTTTCTTT. This gives the protein CASSSDGLKAFF. Variable domain in full (rest from reference TRBV5-4 and TRBJ1-1): ETGVTQSPTHLIKTRGQQVTLRCSSQSGHNTVSWYQQALGQGPQFIFQYYREEENGRGNFPPRFSGLQFPNYSSELNVNALELDDSALYLCASSSDGLKAFFGQGTRLTVV.

The chain links TRBV19 to TRBJ2-1, with 8 positions matching TRBD1. There are 18 residues in the CDR3. Looked up from germline, CDR1 is LNHDA and CDR2 is SQIVND (reference sequence). J lost 9 bases, V lost 6 bases, and 22 bases had no gene match. CDR3 sequence: CASRGGLRGQGDRGEQFF. The CDR3 nucleotides read TGTGCCAGTAGGGGAGGTTTGAGAGGACAGGGCGATCGAGGTGAGCAGTTCTTC.

This clone was picked up one time. J is TRBJ2-2 and V is TRBV19; D is perhaps TRBD1 (6 bases). This CDR3 comprises 12 residues. Germline CDR1 LNHDA, CDR2 SQIVND (reference sequence). Trimming shortened V by 8 bases and J by 8 bases, and 12 bases separated the two germline ends. The CDR3 DNA sequence: TGTGCCAGTCACGACAGGTGGGGGGAGCTGTTTTTT. This translates into CASHDRWGELFF.

The chain is built from TRBV5-6 and TRBJ2-5, with D tentatively TRBD1 (5 bases). V shed 1 base and J shed 2 bases, with 9 bases lying between them. CDR1 and CDR2 from the germline V gene are SGHDT and YYEEEE. The CDR3 is made up of 14 amino acids. The CDR3 DNA is TGTGCCAGCAGCTTGTTCAGGGTTCAAGAGACCCAGTACTTC. Translated: CASSLFRVQETQYF.

J is TRBJ1-2 and V is TRBV4-2; D not resolved. Germline V CDR1 and CDR2: LGHNA, YNFKEQ. The V end was cut by 3 bases, the J end by 3 bases, with 20 bases between. CDR3 size: 17 residues. The CDR3 coding sequence is TGTGCCAGCAGCCAGGCAAGCGGCCACGCCGGGGACTATGGCTACACCTTC. Translation gives CASSQASGHAGDYGYTF.

In regard to this clone: One junction end does not reproduce the germline sequence, and a read error may be involved. The chain is built from TRBV9 and TRBJ1-1; D gene uncertain. Germline V gene sequence: CDR1 SGDLS, CDR2 YYNGEE. The CDR3 totals 14 residues. Here the CDR3 reads CAVRTERQNAEAFF. CDR3 nucleotides: TGTGCCGTCCGAACGGAGCGGCAGAACGCTGAAGCTTTCTTT.

The rearrangement uses TRBV7-9 and TRBJ2-7; 7 bases map to TRBD1. J was trimmed by 9 bases and V by 5 bases; bases with no gene match: 10. The CDR3 sequence is 13 residues long. Germline CDR1 and CDR2: SEHNR and FQNEAQ (reference sequence). The CDR3 bases are TGTGCCAGCAGCCGGGACAGCCGGGTAGGGCAGTACTTC. Protein sequence: CASSRDSRVGQYF.

This chain joins TRBV28 and TRBJ2-7; tentatively, D is TRBD1 (6 bases). Germline V gene data show CDR1 as MDHEN and CDR2 as SYDVKM. With 1 base removed from V and 0 bases from J, the gap between germline ends came to 13 bases. The CDR3 contains 16 residues. CDR3 loop: CASSLSPHRDSYEQYF. CDR3 nucleotides: TGTGCCAGCAGTTTATCCCCCCACAGGGACTCCTACGAGCAGTACTTC.

This clone was seen only once. The chain couples TRBV6-2 or TRBV6-3 to TRBJ2-5; 9 bases line up with TRBD2. The CDR3 contains 17 residues. The V and J ends lost 0 bases and 3 bases, in that order; junction bases with no gene match: 8. The germline CDR1 and CDR2 sequences are MNHEY and SVGEGT. The CDR3 reads CASSYSTRRLAEETQYF. The CDR3 DNA reads as TGTGCCAGCAGTTACTCGACCAGACGACTAGCGGAAGAGACCCAGTACTTC.